The present TCR beta chain was sequenced within a study of shared clonotypes between healthy human individuals. Study summary: Three CD4 naive, three CD4 memory, two CD8 naive and one CD8 memory plate were used per donor.

Measured with immunoSEQ multiplex PCR; TCRdb has only the in-frame clones, and not every one. The sample lists 500,000 to 700,000 clones, about 95% occurring once. The ends were cut back, 4 bases at V and 6 bases at J, with 16 bases in the middle. The CDR3 is made up of 14 amino acids. The V gene's germline CDR1 is SGHRS and CDR2 YFSETQ. CD45RO-negative CD8 cells positively selected for CCR7 made up the naive population, which excluded terminally differentiated effector memory CD45RA+ cells. The genes are TRBV5-1 and TRBJ1-1, with TRBD1 as a possible D gene (5 bases). This receptor was obtained from a woman aged 25-40 years in good health. The sequencing sample was made of naive CD8+ T cells sorted from blood. CDR3 sequence reads: CASSLGRMGAEAFF. In nucleotides, the CDR3 is TGCGCCAGCAGCCTCGGACGGATGGGGGCTGAAGCTTTCTTT.